The present entry profiles one T cell receptor beta chain with its context. This clonotype registers as medium-sized (0.01 to 0.1%) within its sample. What this receptor recognizes is not known. Base qualities are not recorded, but no much larger clone differs from it by a single base. The CDR3, cysteine through phenylalanine, is 15 amino acids long. Only the CDR3 region is kept as DNA, spanning 45 bases read in frame from base 1. Trimming leaves V shorter by 2 bases and J shorter by 2 bases, with the junction holding 7 bases beyond the gene matches. From the germline V gene (reference sequence), CDR1 is SGHKS and CDR2 is YYEKEE. This record belongs to a study. Sequencing was carried out with an Illumina MiSeq. Using fastp at Q25 and MiXCR, TCRdb reprocessed the public reads and kept productive beta chains. Merged by CDR3 protein, the rows form single entries marked with the most common genes and DNA. This sample has over 3,500 distinct CDR3 sequences in its table, and about 8.3% of those were observed once. The biggest ten clones account for around 10% of the sample.

The sample taken for sequencing was CD4+ T cells from synovial fluid. The sequence links TRBV5-5 to TRBJ2-7; the central 7 bases match TRBD2. This clonotype was obtained from a human donor with rheumatoid arthritis. The nucleotide sequence reads as follows: TGTGCCAGCAGCTTTAGGCCAACTAGCGCCTACGAGCAGTACTTC. It encodes CASSFRPTSAYEQYF. The CDR3 plus the reference TRBV5-5 and TRBJ2-7 genes for the other parts give the full variable domain: DAGVTQSPTHLIKTRGQQVTLRCSPISGHKSVSWYQQVLGQGPQFIFQYYEKEERGRGNFPDRFSARQFPNYSSELNVNALLLGDSALYLCASSFRPTSAYEQYFGPGTRLTVT.